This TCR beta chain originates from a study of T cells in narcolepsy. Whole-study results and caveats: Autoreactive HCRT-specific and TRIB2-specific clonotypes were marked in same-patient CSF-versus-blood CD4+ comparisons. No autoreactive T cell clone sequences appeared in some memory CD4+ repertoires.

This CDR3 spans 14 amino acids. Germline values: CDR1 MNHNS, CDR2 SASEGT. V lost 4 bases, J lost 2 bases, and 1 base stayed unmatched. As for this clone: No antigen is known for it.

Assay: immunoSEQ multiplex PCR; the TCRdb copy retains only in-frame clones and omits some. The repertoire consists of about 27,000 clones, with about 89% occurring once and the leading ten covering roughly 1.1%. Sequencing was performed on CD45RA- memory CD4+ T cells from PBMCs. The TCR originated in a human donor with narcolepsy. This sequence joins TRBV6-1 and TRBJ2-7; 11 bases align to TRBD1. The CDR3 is CASSVGQGAYEQYV. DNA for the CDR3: TGTGCCAGCAGTGTGGGACAGGGGGCCTACGAGCAGTACGTC.